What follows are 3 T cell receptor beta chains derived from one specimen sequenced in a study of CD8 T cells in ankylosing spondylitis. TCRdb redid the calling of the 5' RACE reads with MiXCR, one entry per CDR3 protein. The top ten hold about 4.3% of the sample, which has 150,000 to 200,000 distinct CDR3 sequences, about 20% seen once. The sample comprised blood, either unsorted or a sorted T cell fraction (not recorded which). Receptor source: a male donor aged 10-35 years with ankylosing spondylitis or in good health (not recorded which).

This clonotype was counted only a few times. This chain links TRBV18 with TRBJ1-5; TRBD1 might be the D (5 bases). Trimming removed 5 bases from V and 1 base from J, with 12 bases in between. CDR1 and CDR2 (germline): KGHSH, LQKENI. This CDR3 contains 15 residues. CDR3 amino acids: CASSANQGSNQPQHF. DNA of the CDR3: TGTGCCAGCTCAGCAAACCAGGGAAGCAATCAGCCCCAGCATTTT. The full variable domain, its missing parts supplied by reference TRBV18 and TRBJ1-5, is NAGVMQNPRHLVRRRGQEARLRCSPMKGHSHVYWYRQLPEEGLKFMVYLQKENIIDESGMPKERFSAEFPKEGPSILRIQQVVRGDSAAYFCASSANQGSNQPQHFGDGTRLSIL.

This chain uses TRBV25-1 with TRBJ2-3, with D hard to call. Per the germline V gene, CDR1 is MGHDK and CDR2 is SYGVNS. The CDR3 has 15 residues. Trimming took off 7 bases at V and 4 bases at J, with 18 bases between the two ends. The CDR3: CASIQKGSLSDTQYF. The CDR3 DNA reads TGTGCCAGCATTCAAAAGGGTTCGCTTTCAGATACGCAGTATTTT.

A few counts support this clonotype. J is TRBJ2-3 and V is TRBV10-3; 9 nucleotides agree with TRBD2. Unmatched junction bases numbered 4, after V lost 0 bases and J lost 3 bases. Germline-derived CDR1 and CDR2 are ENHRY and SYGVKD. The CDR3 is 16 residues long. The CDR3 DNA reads TGTGCCATCAGTGAGTCTACGACTAGCGGAACAGATACGCAGTATTTT. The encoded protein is CAISESTTSGTDTQYF.